The clone carrying this T cell receptor beta chain counts as medium-sized. Its cognate antigen is unknown. Germline and junction disagree at one end, which may indicate a read error. The CDR3 loop spans 13 amino acids. CDR1 and CDR2 (germline): LNHDA, SQIVND (reference sequence). TCR libraries were prepared from approximately 15 ng of total RNA with the QIAseq Immune Repertoire TCR panel. TCRdb redid the calling of the reads with MiXCR, one entry per CDR3 protein. Counted here are 410 or so distinct CDR3 sequences, approximately 9.1% occurring once; the ten biggest clones make up 56%. This record comes from a study of circulating CD8 cells and anti-PD-1 response in melanoma. Study summary: Response groups: complete/partial responders versus stable/progressive non-responders. Study-wide results and limits: Expanded sorted subsets were checked for tumor reactivity using peptides. TIGIT repertoires were least diverse, DNEG repertoires most diverse. Under 7.5% of TRB clonotypes were shared between subsets at M1.

Four subsets defined by PD-1 and/or TIGIT were sorted from live CD3+CD8+TCRalphabeta+ cells. Sequenced material: CD8+ T cells from PBMCs, taken at baseline or after one month of anti-PD-1 therapy (not recorded which). The J gene is TRBJ1-1, the V gene TRBV19; the D is unclear. The receptor's source is a human donor with melanoma. CDR3: CASSIRGITEASF. The CDR3 DNA reads as TGTGCCAGTAGCATCCGGGGAATCACTGAAGCTTCCTTT.